This T cell receptor beta chain was retrieved from a study of T-cell memory formation after mild COVID-19. As for the study in general: For the most part, TCR clusters were specific to one donor. Study-wide findings and caveats: A second wave expanding day 15 to 37 was CD4+-biased; contracting clones were balanced.

Employing constant-segment primers, 5'RACE generated TCR alpha and TCR beta cDNA libraries bearing sample barcodes and UMIs. One entry per CDR3 protein, called by TCRdb with MiXCR from the 5' RACE reads. This table holds 150,000 to 200,000 distinct CDR3 sequences, roughly 12% found once. The CDR3 has 15 residues. Germline V gives CDR1 SGHVS, CDR2 FQNEAQ. V lost 3 bases and J lost 0, with 9 bases in between. There are a few counts of this clonotype. What it binds is unknown. Sample: PBMCs or a T cell subset sorted from them (not recorded which). This chain connects TRBV7-8 to TRBJ1-5, with D unresolved. This TCR derives from a man aged 18-30 years who had mild COVID-19 (a few samples of this study predate the infection). Cell type and time point are not known. The CDR3 region has the DNA TGTGCCAGCAGCTTCGGTTTGGTTAGCAATCAGCCCCAGCATTTT. Translating it yields CASSFGLVSNQPQHF.